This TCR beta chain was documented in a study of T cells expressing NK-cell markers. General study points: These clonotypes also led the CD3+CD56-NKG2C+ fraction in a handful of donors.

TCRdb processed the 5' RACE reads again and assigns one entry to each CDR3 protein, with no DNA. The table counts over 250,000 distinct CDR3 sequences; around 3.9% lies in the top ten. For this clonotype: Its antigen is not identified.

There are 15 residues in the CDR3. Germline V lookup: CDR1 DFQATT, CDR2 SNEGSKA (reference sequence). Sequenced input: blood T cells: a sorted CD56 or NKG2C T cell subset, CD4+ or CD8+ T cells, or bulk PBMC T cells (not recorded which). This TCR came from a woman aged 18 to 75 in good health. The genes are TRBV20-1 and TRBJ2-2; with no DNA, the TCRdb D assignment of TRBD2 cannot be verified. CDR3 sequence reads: CSAPGLAMDTGELFF.